This entry describes one TCR beta chain. Its antigen is not known. Deep was the level used in running the assay. Libraries were prepared by immunoSEQ multiplex PCR; TCRdb keeps only in-frame clonotypes and omits some of them. In the table there are approximately 2.5 million clones, around 94% of which are singletons. Germline CDR1 and CDR2: MNHNS and SASEGT. The J segment lost 5 bases and the V segment lost 5 bases, leaving 6 bases of the junction unmatched. The CDR3 has 14 amino acids. The data were taken from a study of shared clonotypes between healthy human individuals. Findings and caveats of the study: On the whole, naive subsets had larger estimated richness than memory subsets had.

This sequence was found in a young man in good health. Sequencing input: naive CD4+ T cells sorted from blood. Subset indicated: CD45RA+ positively selected. This chain links TRBV6-1 with TRBJ2-7, with TRBD2 matching 10 bases. CDR3 protein: CASSPLAGANEQYF. Here the CDR3 DNA reads TGTGCCAGCAGTCCGCTAGCGGGAGCCAACGAGCAGTACTTC.